Presented here are 26 T cell receptor beta chains from one specimen sequenced in a study of cytomegalovirus exposure and HLA in healthy donors. Primers included in the PCR were 60 Vbeta and 13 Jbeta primers. Only in-frame clones appear in the TCRdb table, and some are missing; sequencing was by immunoSEQ multiplex PCR. The table records fewer than 110,000 clones, roughly three quarters of them present only once. Sequencing was carried out using PBMCs. These receptors all stem from a woman younger than 35 in good health and CMV-seropositive.

This chain connects TRBV7-2 to TRBJ2-3; possibly TRBD2 for D (6 bases). CDR3 length: 16 amino acids. CDR1 and CDR2 (germline): SGHTA, FQGNSA. V gave up 5 bases and J gave up 4 bases, with 19 bases separating them. Written as DNA, the CDR3 is TGTGCCAGCAGCCCTCACCTTCGGAGGGTCGCAGATACGCAGTATTTT. Residues: CASSPHLRRVADTQYF.

The chain joins TRBV7-6 to TRBJ1-1; 8 bases align to TRBD1. CDR1 and CDR2 from the germline V gene are SGHVS and FNYEAQ. Unmatched junction bases numbered 6, after V lost 5 bases and J lost 4 bases. There are 14 residues in the CDR3. The CDR3: CASSRQGSSTEAFF. As DNA, the CDR3 is TGTGCCAGCAGCCGACAGGGGTCGAGCACTGAAGCTTTCTTT.

This clone has a handful of counts. V usage is TRBV11-1 and J usage is TRBJ2-1; TRBD2 matches at 12 bases. The germline CDR1 and CDR2 sequences are SGHAT and FQDESV (reference sequence). The length of the CDR3 is 17 residues. Trimming cost V 3 bases and J 5 bases; bases outside gene matches: 8. CDR3 residues: CASSFVGLAGFNNEQFF. CDR3 in DNA: TGTGCCAGCAGCTTCGTTGGACTAGCGGGATTTAACAATGAGCAGTTCTTC.

The rearrangement links TRBV2 to TRBJ2-7, with a weak D call TRBD2 (5 bases). CDR1 is SNHLY and CDR2 is FYNNEI in the germline V gene. CDR3 length: 14 amino acids. Trimming pared 6 bases from V and 5 bases from J, leaving 17 bases between. The CDR3 protein is CASRGPGFGDEQYF. In DNA, the CDR3 is TGTGCCAGCAGGGGCCCGGGATTTGGGGACGAGCAGTACTTC.

The chain uses TRBV7-8 and TRBJ1-4, with TRBD1 matching over 8 bases. Germline CDR1 is SGHVS and CDR2 is FQNEAQ. There are 18 residues in the CDR3. The ends lost 5 bases at V and 0 bases at J; junction bases unmatched: 11. The CDR3 here is CASSLGQGVLATNEKLFF. The CDR3 coding sequence is TGTGCCAGCAGCCTAGGACAGGGAGTCCTTGCAACTAATGAAAAACTGTTTTTT.

The V and J genes are TRBV5-1 and TRBJ2-3, with a possible D match to TRBD2 (7 bases). This CDR3 has 17 amino acids. Germline-derived CDR1 and CDR2 are SGHRS and YFSETQ. V lost 1 base to trimming and J lost 3 bases, with 18 bases between them. Here the CDR3 reads CASSLMWGGLETDTQYF. The DNA of the CDR3 is TGCGCCAGCAGCTTGATGTGGGGGGGCCTTGAGACAGATACGCAGTATTTT.

The chain has TRBV6-1 and TRBJ1-4; no clear D gene. Germline V gives CDR1 MNHNS, CDR2 SASEGT. V was trimmed by 2 bases and J by 6 bases, leaving 13 bases between them. This CDR3 is built from 15 residues. The CDR3 region is CASSESLSRDEKLFF. In nucleotides, the CDR3 is TGTGCCAGCAGTGAATCTCTTAGTAGAGATGAAAAACTGTTTTTT.

This chain uses TRBV4-3 with TRBJ2-1; 9 bases fit TRBD2. This CDR3 contains 16 residues. Germline V gives CDR1 LGHNA, CDR2 YSLEER. J gave up 9 bases and V 1 base, and 10 bases lay outside the gene matches. The DNA of the CDR3 is TGCGCCAGCAGCCAAGTACGGGCTAGCGGGAACTCTGAGCAGTTCTTC. It is translated as CASSQVRASGNSEQFF.

The chain recombines TRBV7-8 with TRBJ2-7; 8 bases agree with TRBD1. The V gene end was trimmed by 2 bases and the J gene end by 3 bases; junction bases not matched to a gene: 3. This CDR3 spans 14 amino acids. Per germline, CDR1 SGHVS and CDR2 FQNEAQ. This CDR3 is CASSLSDRVYEQYF. Here the CDR3 DNA reads TGTGCCAGCAGCTTATCGGACAGGGTCTACGAGCAGTACTTC.

The gene calls are TRBV7-6 and TRBJ2-5; TRBD2 aligns across 14 bases. The junction had 3 bases not matched to a gene; V was cut back by 1 base and J by 5 bases. The CDR3 covers 16 residues. CDR1 and CDR2 (germline): SGHVS, FNYEAQ. DNA for the CDR3: TGTGCCAGCAGCTTAGTACGGACTAGCGGGAGGGAGACCCAGTACTTC. This gives the protein CASSLVRTSGRETQYF. The full variable domain, with the rest looked up from reference TRBV7-6 and TRBJ2-5, is GAGVSQSPRYKVTKRGQDVALRCDPISGHVSLYWYRQALGQGPEFLTYFNYEAQQDKSGLPNDRFSAERPEGSISTLTIQRTEQRDSAMYRCASSLVRTSGRETQYFGPGTRLLVL.

J is TRBJ2-1 and V is TRBV2; 12 nucleotides align to TRBD2. The CDR3 is 16 amino acids. V dropped 5 bases and J dropped 9; count of bases not matched to a gene: 11. Germline assignment: CDR1 SNHLY and CDR2 FYNNEI. CDR3 DNA sequence: TGTGCCAGCAGTAGGGGACTAGCGGGCGCAGGGGGTGAGCAGTTCTTC. It encodes CASSRGLAGAGGEQFF.

The chain has TRBV10-3 and TRBJ2-5; 11 positions match TRBD2. The V and J ends lost 2 bases and 2 bases, in that order; junction bases with no gene match: 10. Germline assignment: CDR1 ENHRY and CDR2 SYGVKD. The CDR3 is 18 amino acids. CDR3: CAISEPKAGLAEQETQYF. For the CDR3, the DNA is TGTGCCATCAGTGAGCCAAAGGCGGGACTAGCGGAACAAGAGACCCAGTACTTC.

The sample holds one count of this clone. This sequence joins TRBV4-2 and TRBJ1-1; the D gene is possibly TRBD1 (6 bases). The CDR3 sequence is 15 residues long. Germline V lookup: CDR1 LGHNA, CDR2 YNFKEQ. Trimming took 4 bases from V and 4 from J, leaving 16 bases between them. The CDR3, as DNA: TGTGCCAGCAGCCCTCGGCAGGGGTCGGCCACTGAAGCTTTCTTT. Translated, it gives CASSPRQGSATEAFF.

This clone was recorded a few times. The V and J genes are TRBV19 and TRBJ2-5; D is perhaps TRBD1 (5 bases). V was pared by 3 bases and J by 2 bases, with 10 bases between. Germline V gives CDR1 LNHDA, CDR2 SQIVND (reference sequence). The CDR3 is 14 amino acids. The DNA for the CDR3 is TGTGCCAGTAGTATCTGGGGCAGGCAAGAGACCCAGTACTTC. Translation: CASSIWGRQETQYF.

Only a few counts were recorded for this clone. The chain couples TRBV9 to TRBJ2-3, with TRBD2 identical over 7 bases. V dropped 1 base and J dropped 1; count of bases not matched to a gene: 6. CDR1 is SGDLS, CDR2 YYNGEE, per germline. The CDR3 totals 16 residues. CDR3 in DNA: TGTGCCAGCAGCGTACGGGCTAGCGGCCGCACAGATACGCAGTATTTT. Protein product: CASSVRASGRTDTQYF.

The rearrangement links TRBV27 to TRBJ1-5; 7 bases line up with TRBD1. This CDR3 is built from 14 residues. Looked up from germline, CDR1 is MNHEY and CDR2 is SMNVEV (reference sequence). The V segment lost 10 bases and the J segment 2 bases; nucleotides outside the gene matches: 8. The CDR3 nucleotides read TGTGCCACCAGGGGGAGAGGAGGCAATCAGCCCCAGCATTTT. Its protein product is CATRGRGGNQPQHF.

V and J are TRBV7-8 and TRBJ2-2, with TRBD2 identical over 7 bases. Trimming removed 1 base from V and 2 bases from J; junction bases left unmatched: 7. CDR1 and CDR2 (germline): SGHVS, FQNEAQ. The CDR3 spans 17 residues. This CDR3 reads CASSLVFQRDNTGELFF. CDR3 nucleotides: TGTGCCAGCAGCTTAGTTTTTCAGCGGGATAACACCGGGGAGCTGTTTTTT.

This clone is a singleton in its sample. This sequence joins TRBV5-1 and TRBJ2-7, with a weak D call TRBD1 (6 bases). With 4 bases removed from V and 3 bases from J, the gap between germline ends came to 26 bases. CDR1 is SGHRS and CDR2 is YFSETQ in the germline V gene. CDR3 length: 18 amino acids. The CDR3 spells CASSPKTTGYDQYYEQYF. CDR3 DNA sequence: TGCGCCAGCAGCCCAAAAACCACAGGGTACGATCAGTACTACGAGCAGTACTTC.

The chain uses TRBV6-6 and TRBJ2-7; TRBD1 aligns across 7 bases. Germline CDR1 MNHNY, CDR2 SVGAGI (reference sequence). Losses at the gene ends were 6 bases for V and 3 bases for J; bases not matched to a gene: 14. This CDR3 comprises 16 residues. The CDR3: CASRGRTGAPDYEQYF. The CDR3 DNA follows: TGTGCCAGCAGGGGTAGAACAGGGGCGCCTGACTACGAGCAGTACTTC.

The CDR3, as DNA: TGTGCCAGCAGCGCCAGGACAGGGCCCACTTTGGAGCAGTACTTC. Its translation: CASSARTGPTLEQYF. The chain couples TRBV9 to TRBJ2-7; 8 bases are shared with TRBD1. The length of the CDR3 is 15 residues. V lost 3 bases, J lost 7 bases, and 12 bases stayed unmatched. Germline V CDR1 and CDR2: SGDLS, YYNGEE.

The chain couples TRBV28 to TRBJ2-7; D might be TRBD2 (5 bases). Trimming pared 5 bases from V and 2 bases from J, leaving 19 bases between. CDR3 length: 16 residues. Germline assignment: CDR1 MDHEN and CDR2 SYDVKM. This CDR3 is CASSVPGLPTPYEQYF. CDR3 nucleotides: TGTGCCAGCAGTGTACCTGGACTGCCGACCCCCTACGAGCAGTACTTC.

This rearrangement joins TRBV7-2 to TRBJ2-5; possibly TRBD2 for D (6 bases). V shed 10 bases and J shed 5 bases, with 20 bases lying between them. The length of the CDR3 is 14 residues. Germline V lookup: CDR1 SGHTA, CDR2 FQGNSA. CDR3 sequence reads: CATARGSGAETQYF. DNA for the CDR3: TGTGCCACAGCAAGGGGTAGCGGCGCCGAGACCCAGTACTTC.

The V and J genes are TRBV7-9 and TRBJ1-4, with a weak D call TRBD1 (6 bases). CDR1 is SEHNR, CDR2 FQNEAQ, per germline (reference sequence). The CDR3 has 15 amino acids. Trimming cost V 6 bases and J 7 bases, with 18 bases left between them. The CDR3: CASRFYGRGSEKLFF. The CDR3 DNA reads as TGTGCCAGCAGATTCTATGGCAGGGGAAGTGAAAAACTGTTTTTT. The variable domain in full, completed from reference TRBV7-9 and TRBJ1-4, reads DTGVSQNPRHKITKRGQNVTFRCDPISEHNRLYWYRQTLGQGPEFLTYFQNEAQLEKSRLLSDRFSAERPKGSFSTLEIQRTEQGDSAMYLCASRFYGRGSEKLFFGSGTQLSVL.

The V and J genes are TRBV18 and TRBJ2-3; weak D call: TRBD2 (6 bases). The germline CDR1 and CDR2 sequences are KGHSH and LQKENI. V was cut by 2 bases and J by 8 bases, with 17 bases left in between. This CDR3 is built from 15 residues. CDR3 region: CASSPDSTRRGTQYF. CDR3 DNA: TGTGCCAGCTCACCAGACTCTACCCGGCGGGGTACGCAGTATTTT. The full variable domain, completed using reference TRBV18 and TRBJ2-3, is NAGVMQNPRHLVRRRGQEARLRCSPMKGHSHVYWYRQLPEEGLKFMVYLQKENIIDESGMPKERFSAEFPKEGPSILRIQQVVRGDSAAYFCASSPDSTRRGTQYFGPGTRLTVL.

The gene calls are TRBV5-6 and TRBJ1-1, with 11 bases identical to TRBD1. CDR1 and CDR2 (germline): SGHDT, YYEEEE. After removal of 4 bases from V and 1 base from J, the junction contained 6 bases not matched to a gene. This CDR3 has 16 residues. The CDR3 DNA is TGTGCCAGCAGCACGGACAGGGGGCGATGGAACACTGAAGCTTTCTTT. This sequence encodes CASSTDRGRWNTEAFF.

This clone has only a few counts. V usage is TRBV11-3 and J usage is TRBJ2-7; 7 bases align to TRBD2. The CDR3 length is 16 residues. With V trimmed by 4 bases and J by 0 bases, 9 bases remained unmatched. Germline V gene lookup returns CDR1 SGHNT and CDR2 YENEEA. This CDR3 is CASSSPGTTLSYEQYF. As DNA, the CDR3 is TGTGCCAGCAGCTCACCCGGGACTACCCTCTCCTACGAGCAGTACTTC.